Presented here are 24 T cell receptor beta chains from one specimen sequenced in a study of siplizumab effects on memory and regulatory T cells. The repertoire was sequenced with immunoSEQ multiplex PCR; TCRdb's copy has only in-frame clones and lacks some. The table lists about 100,000 clones, 85% to 95% of them singletons. Sequencing was carried out using non-Treg CD4+ T cells sorted from blood. The receptors derive from a human donor in good health.

The gene calls are TRBV5-1 and TRBJ2-5; either TRBD1 or TRBD2 may supply D (5 bases each). The CDR3 has 16 amino acids. Trimming shortened V by 1 base and J by 4 bases, and 17 bases separated the two germline ends. CDR1 and CDR2 from the germline V gene are SGHRS and YFSETQ. The CDR3 DNA sequence: TGCGCCAGCAGCTTGTCGCTAACCCGTGGGGGAGAGACCCAGTACTTC. Its protein is CASSLSLTRGGETQYF.

This chain joins TRBV19 and TRBJ2-3; D is tentatively TRBD1 or TRBD2 (5 bases each). From germline, CDR1 is LNHDA and CDR2 SQIVND (reference sequence). Trimming took 4 bases from V and 2 from J, leaving 10 bases between them. This CDR3 comprises 14 residues. The CDR3 loop is CASSTSGATDTQYF. Here the CDR3 DNA reads TGTGCCAGTAGTACCTCCGGGGCCACAGATACGCAGTATTTT.

The chain joins TRBV28 to TRBJ2-3; TRBD2 aligns across 7 bases. The CDR3 is 15 residues long. V dropped 3 bases and J dropped 4; count of bases not matched to a gene: 7. Germline CDR1 is MDHEN and CDR2 is SYDVKM. The CDR3 nucleotides are TGTGCCAGCAGTTTGGGAGGGAGTCAGGCAGATACGCAGTATTTT. Translated: CASSLGGSQADTQYF.

In this sample, this clone turned up once. V gene TRBV4-1 combines with J gene TRBJ2-3; D unclear. Germline lookup yields CDR1 MGHRA and CDR2 YSYEKL. V lost 3 bases, J lost 6 bases, and 7 bases lay in between. The CDR3 runs 12 residues. The CDR3 DNA reads TGCGCCAGCAGCCACCCACTGGATACGCAGTATTTT. The encoded protein is CASSHPLDTQYF.

This sequence joins TRBV5-8 and TRBJ2-5, with D perhaps given as TRBD1 or TRBD2 (5 bases each). The CDR3 is 14 amino acids. The germline CDR1 and CDR2 sequences are SGHTS and YDEGEE. Trimming removed 2 bases at V and 0 bases at J, with 8 bases between. This CDR3 is CASSFPGHQETQYF. The CDR3 DNA follows: TGTGCCAGCAGCTTCCCGGGACACCAAGAGACCCAGTACTTC.

This clone has only one observation. This chain joins TRBV5-6 and TRBJ2-5; 9 nucleotides match TRBD2. Trimming cost V 1 base and J 5 bases; bases outside gene matches: 9. Germline values: CDR1 SGHDT, CDR2 YYEEEE. The CDR3 spans 16 residues. CDR3 DNA sequence: TGTGCCAGCAGCTTGAATGCGGGAGGGCCTCTTGAGACCCAGTACTTC. This translates into CASSLNAGGPLETQYF.

The V call is TRBV19, the J call TRBJ2-7, with TRBD2 matching over 15 bases. V lost 1 base and J lost 2; bases outside the gene matches: 12. CDR1 and CDR2 (germline): LNHDA, SQIVND (reference sequence). This CDR3 is built from 20 residues. The CDR3 nucleotides read TGTGCCAGTAGTATAGCCCCGTGGACTAGCGGGAGGGCCTTTGCCTACGAGCAGTACTTC. Translated: CASSIAPWTSGRAFAYEQYF.

This chain uses TRBV5-6 with TRBJ2-1; either TRBD1 or TRBD2 may supply D (5 bases each). Germline loops: CDR1 SGHDT, CDR2 YYEEEE. Trimming cost V 2 bases and J 8 bases, with 14 bases left between them. This CDR3 is built from 14 residues. CDR3 sequence reads: CASSLPGPGYEQFF. The CDR3 bases are TGTGCCAGCAGCTTACCGGGACCAGGGTATGAGCAGTTCTTC.

The chain has TRBV18 and TRBJ2-2, with D perhaps matching TRBD1 (5 bases). The CDR3 has 14 residues. V dropped 4 bases and J dropped 0 bases, with 6 bases sitting between them. Germline CDR1 KGHSH, CDR2 LQKENI. CDR3 in amino acids: CASSQGTNTGELFF. For the CDR3, the DNA is TGTGCCAGCTCACAGGGGACGAACACCGGGGAGCTGTTTTTT.

The chain carries TRBV28 and TRBJ1-4; D is unclear. The CDR3 loop spans 13 amino acids. V lost 4 bases and J 10 bases, leaving 13 bases between the germline ends. The germline gives CDR1 MDHEN, CDR2 SYDVKM. CDR3 sequence: CASSWQAPAKLFF. In DNA form, the CDR3 reads TGTGCCAGCAGTTGGCAAGCCCCAGCAAAACTGTTTTTT.

CDR3 DNA sequence: TGTGCCAGTAGTATAGAAGGTCGGAACTTTTACAATGAGCAGTTCTTC. Its translation is CASSIEGRNFYNEQFF. The chain recombines TRBV19 with TRBJ2-1, with D uncertain. The V and J ends lost 0 bases and 4 bases respectively, with 13 bases between them. This CDR3 spans 16 amino acids. The germline gives CDR1 LNHDA, CDR2 SQIVND (reference sequence).

The genes are TRBV28 and TRBJ2-2; TRBD1 might be the D (6 bases). The CDR3 is 16 amino acids. Germline lookup yields CDR1 MDHEN and CDR2 SYDVKM. V dropped 5 bases and J dropped 1 base, with 14 bases sitting between them. The CDR3 region has the DNA TGTGCCAGCAGTCCGGGGACACCCGAGAACACCGGGGAGCTGTTTTTT. It encodes CASSPGTPENTGELFF. Complete variable domain (other parts from reference TRBV28 and TRBJ2-2): DVKVTQSSRYLVKRTGEKVFLECVQDMDHENMFWYRQDPGLGLRLIYFSYDVKMKEKGDIPEGYSVSREKKERFSLILESASTNQTSMYLCASSPGTPENTGELFFGEGSRLTVL.

The genes are TRBV14 and TRBJ1-1, with D possibly TRBD1 on 5 matching bases. The CDR3 sequence is 14 residues long. Trimming stripped 2 bases from V and 7 bases from J, with 14 bases between. In germline, CDR1 is SGHDN, CDR2 FVKESK. The chain's CDR3 is CASSQIGAGSEAFF. The CDR3 DNA follows: TGTGCCAGCAGCCAAATCGGGGCAGGGAGTGAAGCTTTCTTT.

This chain uses TRBV27 with TRBJ2-7, with D hard to call. With 2 bases removed from V and 5 bases from J, the gap between germline ends came to 13 bases. Germline CDR1 and CDR2: MNHEY and SMNVEV (reference sequence). This CDR3 comprises 14 residues. CDR3 amino acids: CASSLVRAIHEQYF. CDR3 DNA: TGTGCCAGCAGTTTAGTCCGGGCAATCCACGAGCAGTACTTC.

The chain joins TRBV18 to TRBJ2-5; TRBD2 matches at 9 bases. Germline V lookup: CDR1 KGHSH, CDR2 LQKENI. The length of the CDR3 is 15 residues. Trimming took 3 bases from V and 4 from J; bases not matched to a gene: 6. CDR3: CASSPNGREGETQYF. CDR3 DNA sequence: TGTGCCAGCTCACCGAACGGGCGGGAGGGAGAGACCCAGTACTTC.

The chain uses TRBV7-9 and TRBJ2-1, with TRBD2 identical over 8 bases. The CDR3 sequence is 14 residues long. V shed 5 bases and J 14 bases; nucleotides not matched to a gene: 14. Per germline, CDR1 SEHNR and CDR2 FQNEAQ (reference sequence). The CDR3 nucleotides are TGTGCCAGCAGCCCCCAGCGGGAGAGGTCCGGAAAGTTCTTC. Protein: CASSPQRERSGKFF.

Turning to this clone: Other DNA sequences of this sample code for an identical CDR3. The chain recombines TRBV5-1 with TRBJ1-5; no definite D call. CDR1 and CDR2 from the germline V gene are SGHRS and YFSETQ. This CDR3 has 14 amino acids. Between the trimmed V and J ends, which lost 0 bases and 3 bases, there was a span of 7 bases. The CDR3 nucleotides are TGCGCCAGCAGCTTGGAAGGTCCCAATCAGCCCCAGCATTTT. This encodes CASSLEGPNQPQHF.

The chain couples TRBV5-5 to TRBJ2-3, with 10 bases lining up with TRBD1. This CDR3 comprises 15 residues. Trimming took 5 bases from V and 4 from J; bases not matched to a gene: 7. Germline V gives CDR1 SGHKS, CDR2 YYEKEE (reference sequence). CDR3 bases: TGTGCCAGCAGTTCCGGGACAGGGGACGCAGATACGCAGTATTTT. Translation gives CASSSGTGDADTQYF.

This clone has only one observation. DNA for the CDR3: TGCGCCAGCAGCTTGTCAGGACAGGGGGCCTATGGCTACACCTTC. It translates to CASSLSGQGAYGYTF. The chain uses TRBV5-1 and TRBJ1-2; 11 bases are a match to TRBD1. CDR1 and CDR2 from the germline V gene are SGHRS and YFSETQ. Unmatched junction bases numbered 3, after V lost 1 base and J lost 4 bases. The CDR3 is 15 amino acids.

Only one count was recorded for this clone. This chain joins TRBV7-9 and TRBJ2-5; 7 bases fit TRBD1. V was clipped by 5 bases and J by 0 bases; unmatched bases: 6. The germline CDR1 and CDR2 sequences are SEHNR and FQNEAQ (reference sequence). This CDR3 is built from 15 residues. The CDR3 sequence is CASSTGQRNQETQYF. CDR3 bases: TGTGCCAGCAGCACGGGACAGCGGAACCAAGAGACCCAGTACTTC.

V gene TRBV6-4 combines with J gene TRBJ2-2, with no clear D. V was pared by 2 bases and J by 6 bases, with 4 bases between. Germline loops: CDR1 MRHNA, CDR2 SNTAGT. The CDR3 totals 12 residues. The CDR3 protein is CASSDGAGELFF. CDR3 bases: TGTGCCAGCAGTGACGGGGCCGGGGAGCTGTTTTTT.

To note about this clone: An end of the junction differs from the germline gene, which may be a read error. V is TRBV28 and J is TRBJ2-7, with TRBD1 as a possible D gene (5 bases). The CDR3 runs to 15 residues. The germline V gene has CDR1 MDHEN and CDR2 SYDVKM. The CDR3 nucleotides are TGTGCCAGCAGCCCCAGGGCAGGGTTGTCCTTCGAGCAGTACTTC. It codes for CASSPRAGLSFEQYF.

The chain links TRBV5-1 to TRBJ2-7; 15 nucleotides agree with TRBD2. Germline CDR1 reads SGHRS; CDR2 reads YFSETQ. The CDR3 consists of 16 residues. The junction had 8 bases not matched to a gene; V was cut back by 4 bases and J by 6 bases. CDR3 in amino acids: CASSDGLAGGPVEQYF. CDR3 DNA sequence: TGCGCCAGCAGCGACGGACTAGCGGGAGGGCCGGTCGAGCAGTACTTC.

V and J are TRBV6-6 and TRBJ2-2; D is undetermined. This CDR3 spans 13 amino acids. With 4 bases removed from V and 6 bases from J, the gap between germline ends came to 9 bases. Germline lookup yields CDR1 MNHNY and CDR2 SVGAGI (reference sequence). The CDR3 DNA sequence: TGTGCCAGCAGTTTCTCCCAGGCCGGGGAGCTGTTTTTT. Translated, it gives CASSFSQAGELFF.